In this sample, the clone carrying this T cell receptor (beta chain) turned up once. Its antigen is as yet unknown. The trim removed 10 bases at V and 7 bases at J, leaving 9 bases unmatched. Germline V gives CDR1 SEHNR, CDR2 FQNEAQ (reference sequence). The CDR3 sequence is 14 residues long. This sample was included in a study of cytomegalovirus exposure and HLA in healthy donors. Study outcomes and limitations: Presence/absence analyses rested on an assumption that sequencing depth was roughly uniform across donors. Analysis was carried out at a later point, and it linked a missense DCLRE1C variant to TCR beta V- and J-gene trimming.

PCR used 60 Vbeta primers and 13 Jbeta primers. The protocol was immunoSEQ multiplex PCR, while the TCRdb copy is restricted to in-frame clones and leaves out a portion. The sample holds some 250,000 clones, 82% seen once. The TCR was taken from a woman in her thirties or forties in good health and CMV-seropositive. The chain carries TRBV7-9 and TRBJ2-1; 11 bases match TRBD2. The sequenced sample was PBMCs. The CDR3 here is CATPKGLAVNEQFF. For the CDR3, the DNA is TGTGCCACCCCCAAGGGACTAGCGGTGAATGAGCAGTTCTTC.